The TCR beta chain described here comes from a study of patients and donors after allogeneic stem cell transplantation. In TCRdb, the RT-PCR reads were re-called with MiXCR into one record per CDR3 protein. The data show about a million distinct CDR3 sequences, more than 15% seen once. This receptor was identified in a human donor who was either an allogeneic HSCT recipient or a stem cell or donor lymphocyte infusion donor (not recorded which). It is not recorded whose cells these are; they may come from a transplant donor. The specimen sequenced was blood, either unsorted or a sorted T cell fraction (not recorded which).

The CDR3 loop reads CASSFGGETRRQYF. The CDR3 DNA reads as TGTGCCAGCAGTTTTGGGGGGGAGACACGTAGGCAGTATTTT. The J gene is TRBJ2-3, the V gene TRBV12-3 or TRBV12-4, with 7 bases lining up with TRBD2. Trimming removed 3 bases from V and 11 bases from J; junction bases left unmatched: 11. The CDR3 spans 14 residues.